One sample yielded the 15 T cell receptor beta chains listed below, sequenced in a study of radiation and T cells in renal cell carcinoma. Time point here: blood 2 weeks post-SBRT. Stated treatment: 15 Gy SBRT to primary tumor, nephrectomy 4 weeks later. The protocol was immunoSEQ multiplex PCR, while the TCRdb copy is restricted to in-frame clones and leaves out a portion. The table lists some 130,000 clones, about 88% of them singletons, with 5.8% in the top ten. This specimen consisted of blood, obtained from a patient whose treatment included radiotherapy and nephrectomy. These receptors came from a woman between 65 and 79 years old with renal cell carcinoma.

About this clone: The junction does not match germline at one end; this may be a read error. The chain carries TRBV5-1 and TRBJ2-1; D remains ambiguous. The CDR3 has 12 amino acids. Germline loops: CDR1 SGHRS, CDR2 YFSETQ. The CDR3 bases are TGCGCCAGCACCTTGTCATGGAATGAGCAGTTCTTC. This encodes CASTLSWNEQFF.

This rearrangement joins TRBV5-4 to TRBJ2-3; TRBD2 matches 8 bases. Germline trimming cut 4 bases from V and 6 bases from J; bases unmatched to any gene: 7. The CDR3 sequence is 14 residues long. CDR1 SGHNT and CDR2 YYREEE come from the germline V gene (reference sequence). The CDR3 protein is CASSLSGGGDTQYF. The CDR3 DNA reads TGTGCCAGCAGCCTAAGCGGGGGAGGGGATACGCAGTATTTT.

This chain uses TRBV19 with TRBJ2-2, with 10 bases lining up with TRBD1. The CDR3 is 15 residues long. Trimming removed 4 bases from V and 5 bases from J; junction bases left unmatched: 4. CDR1 and CDR2 (germline): LNHDA, SQIVND (reference sequence). The CDR3 bases are TGTGCCAGTAGTAGACGGACAGGGGGGACCGGGGAGCTGTTTTTT. This encodes CASSRRTGGTGELFF.

The chain couples TRBV19 to TRBJ2-4, with TRBD1 as a possible D gene (5 bases). CDR1 and CDR2 from the germline V gene are LNHDA and SQIVND (reference sequence). This CDR3 region has 17 residues. The V and J ends lost 5 bases and 0 bases respectively, with 17 bases between them. The CDR3 DNA is TGTGCCAGTAGTGACAGTGGATTCAGACTAGCCAAAAACATTCAGTACTTC. It translates to CASSDSGFRLAKNIQYF.

The chain recombines TRBV9 with TRBJ2-3, with TRBD2 matching over 8 bases. The CDR3 is 15 amino acids. V shed 6 bases and J 2 bases; nucleotides not matched to a gene: 8. Per the germline V gene, CDR1 is SGDLS and CDR2 is YYNGEE. This CDR3 reads CASKGAGDPTDTQYF. CDR3 coding DNA: TGTGCCAGCAAAGGAGCGGGGGATCCCACAGATACGCAGTATTTT.

This chain joins TRBV21-1 and TRBJ2-5; the table's D call TRBD2 went unverified against the DNA. TRBV21-1 is a known pseudogene. CDR3 length equals 14 residues. The CDR3 sequence: CASKTSGDKRTQYF. The CDR3 DNA reads as TGTGCCAGCAAGACTAGCGGGGATAAGAGAACCCAGTACTTC.

V is TRBV13 and J is TRBJ1-2, with D possibly being TRBD1 (5 bases). The germline V gene has CDR1 PRHDT and CDR2 FYEKMQ (reference sequence). Trimming cost V 1 base and J 3 bases, with 9 bases left between them. The CDR3 has 14 amino acids. CDR3 coding DNA: TGTGCCAGCAGCTTAGATGCCAGGGACTATGGCTACACCTTC. This sequence encodes CASSLDARDYGYTF. Full variable domain (missing parts from reference TRBV13 and TRBJ1-2): AAGVIQSPRHLIKEKRETATLKCYPIPRHDTVYWYQQGPGQDPQFLISFYEKMQSDKGSIPDRFSAQQFSDYHSELNMSSLELGDSALYFCASSLDARDYGYTFGSGTRLTVV.

This clone was observed a few times. This sequence joins TRBV5-3 and TRBJ1-1, with 7 nucleotides matching TRBD1. TRBV5-3 is classed as an ORF, of uncertain function. The V segment lost 4 bases and the J segment 1 base; nucleotides outside the gene matches: 4. This CDR3 contains 14 residues. CDR3 region: CARSRDSANTEAFF. The CDR3 region has the DNA TGTGCCAGAAGCAGGGACAGTGCGAACACTGAAGCTTTCTTT.

The chain recombines TRBV2 with TRBJ1-1; D remains unclear. V gave up 0 bases and J gave up 3 bases, with 8 bases separating them. The CDR3 loop spans 14 amino acids. Germline V gives CDR1 SNHLY, CDR2 FYNNEI. The CDR3 coding sequence is TGTGCCAGCAGTGAAGCGGTTCGGGACACTGAAGCTTTCTTT. The encoded protein is CASSEAVRDTEAFF.

This clone has just a few counts. The V gene is TRBV10-2, the J gene TRBJ1-2; D ambiguous. V shed 3 bases and J shed 3 bases, with 5 bases lying between them. This CDR3 contains 12 residues. The germline V gene has CDR1 WSHSY and CDR2 SAAADI. The CDR3 spells CASSEPYYGYTF. DNA of the CDR3: TGCGCCAGCAGTGAACCCTACTATGGCTACACCTTC.

The chain is built from TRBV29-1 and TRBJ1-3; no clear D gene. CDR3 length: 10 residues. Trimming shortened V by 0 bases and J by 11 bases, and 5 bases separated the two germline ends. The germline V gene has CDR1 SQVTM and CDR2 ANQGSEA. CDR3 bases: TGCAGCGTTGAAGAGGGCTCCATATATTTT. Residues: CSVEEGSIYF.

The chain links TRBV27 to TRBJ2-3; 7 bases line up with TRBD2. This CDR3 spans 13 amino acids. Losses at the gene ends were 7 bases for V and 4 bases for J; bases not matched to a gene: 5. In germline, CDR1 is MNHEY, CDR2 SMNVEV (reference sequence). The CDR3 here is CASTKRGSDTQYF. The CDR3 DNA is TGTGCCAGCACCAAGCGGGGTTCAGATACGCAGTATTTT.

The chain couples TRBV5-1 to TRBJ2-2, with 7 nucleotides matching TRBD1. The V gene end was trimmed by 4 bases and the J gene end by 0 bases; junction bases not matched to a gene: 6. CDR3 length equals 16 residues. From germline, CDR1 is SGHRS and CDR2 YFSETQ. CDR3 protein: CASSDPGQTNTGELFF. DNA for the CDR3: TGCGCCAGCAGCGATCCGGGACAGACGAACACCGGGGAGCTGTTTTTT. Combining the CDR3 with reference TRBV5-1 and TRBJ2-2 gives the whole variable domain KAGVTQTPRYLIKTRGQQVTLSCSPISGHRSVSWYQQTPGQGLQFLFEYFSETQRNKGNFPGRFSGRQFSNSRSEMNVSTLELGDSALYLCASSDPGQTNTGELFFGEGSRLTVL.

This CDR3 is CASAAWGEDTQYF. The DNA of the CDR3 is TGTGCCAGCGCCGCCTGGGGGGAAGATACGCAGTATTTT. This sequence joins TRBV11-2 and TRBJ2-3, with D possibly matching TRBD2 (6 bases). The CDR3 is 13 amino acids. Germline assignment: CDR1 SGHAT and CDR2 FQNNGV. Trimming took 8 bases from V and 5 from J, leaving 14 bases between them.

This rearrangement joins TRBV7-6 to TRBJ2-3; D is unresolved. CDR3 length: 12 residues. Germline V CDR1 and CDR2: SGHVS, FNYEAQ. Trimming cost V 5 bases and J 6 bases, with 9 bases left between them. The CDR3 DNA sequence: TGTGCCAGCAGCCGACCCGGGGATACGCAGTATTTT. It yields the protein CASSRPGDTQYF. Full variable domain (outside the CDR3, taken from reference TRBV7-6 and TRBJ2-3): GAGVSQSPRYKVTKRGQDVALRCDPISGHVSLYWYRQALGQGPEFLTYFNYEAQQDKSGLPNDRFSAERPEGSISTLTIQRTEQRDSAMYRCASSRPGDTQYFGPGTRLTVL.